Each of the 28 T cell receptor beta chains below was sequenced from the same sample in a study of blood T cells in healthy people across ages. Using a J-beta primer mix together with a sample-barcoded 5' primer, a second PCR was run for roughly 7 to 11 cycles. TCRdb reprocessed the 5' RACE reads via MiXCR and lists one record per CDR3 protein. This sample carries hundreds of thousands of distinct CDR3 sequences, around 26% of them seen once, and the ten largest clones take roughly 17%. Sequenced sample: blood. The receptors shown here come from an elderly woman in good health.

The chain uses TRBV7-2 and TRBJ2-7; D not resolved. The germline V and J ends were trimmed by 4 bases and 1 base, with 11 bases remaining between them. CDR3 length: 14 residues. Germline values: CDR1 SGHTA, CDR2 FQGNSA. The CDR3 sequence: CASSSYTRSYEQYF. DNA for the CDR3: TGTGCCAGCAGCTCCTATACAAGATCCTACGAGCAGTACTTC.

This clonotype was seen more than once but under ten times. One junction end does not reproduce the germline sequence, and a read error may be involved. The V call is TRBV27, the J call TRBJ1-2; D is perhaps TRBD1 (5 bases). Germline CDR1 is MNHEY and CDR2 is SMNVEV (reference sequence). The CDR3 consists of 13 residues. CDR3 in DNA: TGTGTCAGCAGTTTCCAGGGCGGGTATGGCTACACCTTC. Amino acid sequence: CVSSFQGGYGYTF.

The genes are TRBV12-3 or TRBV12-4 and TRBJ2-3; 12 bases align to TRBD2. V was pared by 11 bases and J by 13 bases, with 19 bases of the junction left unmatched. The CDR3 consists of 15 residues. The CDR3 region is CAGDPGLAGTDAEYF. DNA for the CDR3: TGTGCCGGCGACCCGGGACTAGCGGGCACAGATGCGGAGTATTTT.

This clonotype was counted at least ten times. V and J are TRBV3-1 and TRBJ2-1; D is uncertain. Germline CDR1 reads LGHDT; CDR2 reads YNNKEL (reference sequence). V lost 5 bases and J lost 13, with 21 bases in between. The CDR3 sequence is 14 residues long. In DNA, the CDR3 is TGTGCCAGCAGCAACGCACGACTCTCGACTTTACAGTTCTTC. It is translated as CASSNARLSTLQFF.

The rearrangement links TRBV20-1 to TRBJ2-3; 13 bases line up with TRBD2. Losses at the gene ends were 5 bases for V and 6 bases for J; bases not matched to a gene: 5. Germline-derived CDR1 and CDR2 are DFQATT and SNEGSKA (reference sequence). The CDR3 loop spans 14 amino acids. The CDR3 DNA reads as TGCAGTGCTTTACTAGCGGGGGGGCGGGATACGCAGTATTTT. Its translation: CSALLAGGRDTQYF.

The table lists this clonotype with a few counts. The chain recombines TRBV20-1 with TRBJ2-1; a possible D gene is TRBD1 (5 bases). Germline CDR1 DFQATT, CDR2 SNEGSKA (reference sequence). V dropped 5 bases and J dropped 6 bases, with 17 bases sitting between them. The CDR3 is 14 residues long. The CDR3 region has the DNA TGCAGTGCTTGGCCCTCAGGGTTGGGCAATGAGCAGTTCTTC. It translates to CSAWPSGLGNEQFF.

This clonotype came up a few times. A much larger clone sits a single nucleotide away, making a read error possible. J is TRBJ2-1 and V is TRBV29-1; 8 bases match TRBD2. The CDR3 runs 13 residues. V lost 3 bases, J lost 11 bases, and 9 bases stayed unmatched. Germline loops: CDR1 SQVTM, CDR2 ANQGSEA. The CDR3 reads CSVEIRAGDKQFF. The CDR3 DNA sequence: TGCAGCGTTGAGATAAGAGCGGGGGACAAGCAGTTCTTC.

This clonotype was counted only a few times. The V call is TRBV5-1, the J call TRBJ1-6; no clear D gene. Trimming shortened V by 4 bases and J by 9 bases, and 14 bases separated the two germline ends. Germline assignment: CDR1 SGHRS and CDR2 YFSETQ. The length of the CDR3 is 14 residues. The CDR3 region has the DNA TGCGCCAGCAGCCTTGGATCGGGTGGTTCACCCCTCCACTTT. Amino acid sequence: CASSLGSGGSPLHF.

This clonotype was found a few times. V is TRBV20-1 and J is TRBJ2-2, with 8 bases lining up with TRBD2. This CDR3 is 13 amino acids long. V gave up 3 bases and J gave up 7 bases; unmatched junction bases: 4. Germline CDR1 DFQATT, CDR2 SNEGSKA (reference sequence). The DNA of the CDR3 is TGCAGTGCTAGTTTTGCGGGGGGCGGGGAGCTGTTTTTT. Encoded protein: CSASFAGGGELFF.

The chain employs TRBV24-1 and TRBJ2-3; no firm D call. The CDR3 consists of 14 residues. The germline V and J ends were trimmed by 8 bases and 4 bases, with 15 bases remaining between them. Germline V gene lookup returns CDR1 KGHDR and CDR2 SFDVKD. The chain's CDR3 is CATIRYLFPDTQYF. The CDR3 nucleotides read TGTGCCACCATCAGGTACTTATTCCCAGATACGCAGTATTTT.

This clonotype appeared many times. The CDR3 nucleotides are TGCGCCAGCCTCGGGGCCGGCGGGGGGAACCAAGAGACCCAGTACTTC. Translating gives CASLGAGGGNQETQYF. The chain is built from TRBV5-1 and TRBJ2-5, with TRBD2 matching 8 bases. Germline V gene sequence: CDR1 SGHRS, CDR2 YFSETQ. Trimming cost V 7 bases and J 0 bases; bases outside gene matches: 11. CDR3 length equals 16 residues.

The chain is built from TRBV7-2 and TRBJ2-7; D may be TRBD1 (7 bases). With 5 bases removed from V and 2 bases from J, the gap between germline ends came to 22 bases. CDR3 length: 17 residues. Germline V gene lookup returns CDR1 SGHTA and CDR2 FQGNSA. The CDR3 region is CASSLGGTASPPYEQYF. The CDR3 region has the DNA TGTGCCAGCAGCCTTGGCGGGACAGCTAGCCCTCCCTACGAGCAGTACTTC.

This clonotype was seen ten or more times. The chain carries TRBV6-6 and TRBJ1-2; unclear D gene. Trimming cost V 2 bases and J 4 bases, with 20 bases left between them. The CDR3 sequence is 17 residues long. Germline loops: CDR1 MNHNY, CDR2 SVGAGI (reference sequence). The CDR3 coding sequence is TGTGCCAGCAGTTACGATCCCATGGGTCAGGAGATCTATGGCTACACCTTC. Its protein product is CASSYDPMGQEIYGYTF.

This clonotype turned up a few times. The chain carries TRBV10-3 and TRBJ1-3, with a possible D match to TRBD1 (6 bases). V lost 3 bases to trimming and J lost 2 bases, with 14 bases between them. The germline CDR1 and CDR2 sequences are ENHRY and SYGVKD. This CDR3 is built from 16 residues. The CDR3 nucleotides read TGTGCCATCAGTGATTTCGGGGGGCGAACTGGAAACACCATATATTTT. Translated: CAISDFGGRTGNTIYF.

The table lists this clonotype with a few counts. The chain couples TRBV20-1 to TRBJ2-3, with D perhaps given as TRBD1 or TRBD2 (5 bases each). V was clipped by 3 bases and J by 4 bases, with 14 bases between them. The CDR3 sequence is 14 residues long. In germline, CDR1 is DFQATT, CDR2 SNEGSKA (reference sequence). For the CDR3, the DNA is TGCAGTGCTAGTCCCGAGGGGCGCCCAGATACGCAGTATTTT. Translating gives CSASPEGRPDTQYF.

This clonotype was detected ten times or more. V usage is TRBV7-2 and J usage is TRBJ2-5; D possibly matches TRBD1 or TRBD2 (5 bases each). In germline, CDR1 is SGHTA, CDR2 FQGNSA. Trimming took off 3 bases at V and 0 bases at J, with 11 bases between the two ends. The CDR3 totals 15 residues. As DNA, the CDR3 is TGTGCCAGCAGCTTTAAGTTGGGGGACCAAGAGACCCAGTACTTC. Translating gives CASSFKLGDQETQYF.

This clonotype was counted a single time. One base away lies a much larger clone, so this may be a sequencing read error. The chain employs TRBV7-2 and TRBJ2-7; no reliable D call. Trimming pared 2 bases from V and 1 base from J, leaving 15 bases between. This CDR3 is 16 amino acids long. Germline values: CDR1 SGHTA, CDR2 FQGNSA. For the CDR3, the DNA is TGTGCCAGCAGCTTAAAGGGCGGCCAATCATCCTACGAGCAGTACTTC. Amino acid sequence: CASSLKGGQSSYEQYF. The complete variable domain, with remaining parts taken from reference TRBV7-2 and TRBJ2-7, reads GAGVSQSPSNKVTEKGKDVELRCDPISGHTALYWYRQSLGQGLEFLIYFQGNSAPDKSGLPSDRFSAERTGGSVSTLTIQRTQQEDSAVYLCASSLKGGQSSYEQYFGPGTRLTVT.

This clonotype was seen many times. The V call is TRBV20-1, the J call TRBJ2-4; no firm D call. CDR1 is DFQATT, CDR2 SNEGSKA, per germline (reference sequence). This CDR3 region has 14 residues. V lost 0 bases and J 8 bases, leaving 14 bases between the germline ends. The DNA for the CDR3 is TGCAGTGCTAGAGATGGCGGTACGAAAGACATTCAGTACTTC. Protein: CSARDGGTKDIQYF.

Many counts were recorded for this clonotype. The CDR3 region has the DNA TGCGCCAGCAGTGGAGAACGGCTCCATGGCTACACCTTC. This encodes CASSGERLHGYTF. The chain links TRBV10-2 to TRBJ1-2; D gene unclear. Trimming took 4 bases from V and 6 from J, leaving 12 bases between them. Germline V gene lookup returns CDR1 WSHSY and CDR2 SAAADI. This CDR3 spans 13 amino acids.

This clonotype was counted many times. CDR3 nucleotide sequence: TGTGCCAGCAGTTTTGGAGGTGGTGGCAATCAGCCCCAGCATTTT. Encoded protein: CASSFGGGGNQPQHF. The V call is TRBV12-3 or TRBV12-4, the J call TRBJ1-5, with D uncertain. This CDR3 comprises 15 residues. Between the trimmed V and J ends, which lost 3 bases and 2 bases, there was a span of 11 bases.

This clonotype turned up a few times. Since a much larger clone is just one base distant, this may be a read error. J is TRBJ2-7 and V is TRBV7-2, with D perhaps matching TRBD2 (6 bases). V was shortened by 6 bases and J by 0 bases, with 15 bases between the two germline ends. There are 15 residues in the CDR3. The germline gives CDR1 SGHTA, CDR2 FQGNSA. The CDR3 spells CASSYRGGNSYEQYF. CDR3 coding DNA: TGTGCCAGCAGTTACCGAGGAGGGAACTCCTACGAGCAGTACTTC.

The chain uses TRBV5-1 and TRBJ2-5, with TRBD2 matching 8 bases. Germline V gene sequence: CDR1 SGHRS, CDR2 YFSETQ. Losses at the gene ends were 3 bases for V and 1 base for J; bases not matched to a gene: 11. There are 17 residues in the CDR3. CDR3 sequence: CASSSEGGSGAQETQYF. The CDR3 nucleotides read TGCGCCAGCAGCTCCGAGGGGGGTAGCGGGGCCCAAGAGACCCAGTACTTC.

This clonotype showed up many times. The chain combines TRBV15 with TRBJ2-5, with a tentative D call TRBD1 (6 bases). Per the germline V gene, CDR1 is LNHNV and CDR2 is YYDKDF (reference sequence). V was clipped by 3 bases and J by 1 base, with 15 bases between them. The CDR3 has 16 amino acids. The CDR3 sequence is CATSSPTSTGQETQYF. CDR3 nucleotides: TGTGCCACCAGCAGCCCCACATCGACAGGCCAAGAGACCCAGTACTTC.

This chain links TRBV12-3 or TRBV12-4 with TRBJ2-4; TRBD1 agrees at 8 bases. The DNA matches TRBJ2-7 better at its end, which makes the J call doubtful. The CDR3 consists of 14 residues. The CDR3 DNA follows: TGTGCCAGCAGATCGAGGACAGGGAGTCGCGAGCAGTACTTC. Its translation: CASRSRTGSREQYF.

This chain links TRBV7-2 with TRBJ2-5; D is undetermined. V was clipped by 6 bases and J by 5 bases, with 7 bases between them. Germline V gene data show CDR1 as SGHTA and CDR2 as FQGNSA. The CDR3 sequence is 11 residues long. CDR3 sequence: CASSIHETQYF. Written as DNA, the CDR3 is TGTGCCAGCAGTATACATGAGACCCAGTACTTC.

In DNA, the CDR3 is TGCGCCAGCAGCCGGAGGGACAGCGCAGGATGCGAGCAGTACTTC. Its translation: CASSRRDSAGCEQYF. This chain connects TRBV5-1 to TRBJ2-7, with TRBD1 as a possible D gene (7 bases). Germline lookup yields CDR1 SGHRS and CDR2 YFSETQ. Trimming stripped 4 bases from V and 6 bases from J, with 20 bases between. The CDR3 runs to 15 residues. The whole variable domain, filled in from reference TRBV5-1 and TRBJ2-7, reads KAGVTQTPRYLIKTRGQQVTLSCSPISGHRSVSWYQQTPGQGLQFLFEYFSETQRNKGNFPGRFSGRQFSNSRSEMNVSTLELGDSALYLCASSRRDSAGCEQYFGPGTRLTVT.

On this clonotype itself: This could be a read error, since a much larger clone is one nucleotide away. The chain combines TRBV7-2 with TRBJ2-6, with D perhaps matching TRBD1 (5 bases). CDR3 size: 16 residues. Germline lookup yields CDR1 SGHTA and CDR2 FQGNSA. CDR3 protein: CASSLQAPGGANVRTF. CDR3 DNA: TGTGCCAGCAGCTTACAGGCGCCCGGTGGGGCCAACGTCCGGACTTTC.

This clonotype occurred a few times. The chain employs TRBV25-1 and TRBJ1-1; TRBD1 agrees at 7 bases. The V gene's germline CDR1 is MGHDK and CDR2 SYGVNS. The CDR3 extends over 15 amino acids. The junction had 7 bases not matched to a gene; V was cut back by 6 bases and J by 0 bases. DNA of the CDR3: TGTGCCAGCAGCCATCTTGGGACAGTGAACACTGAAGCTTTCTTT. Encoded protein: CASSHLGTVNTEAFF.